The 7 T cell receptor beta chains in this list originate from one sample, sequenced in a study of CD8 T cells in ankylosing spondylitis. TCRdb re-analysed the 5' RACE reads in MiXCR, keeping a single row per CDR3 protein. The sample records approximately 200,000 distinct CDR3 sequences, about an eighth being singletons. Sequenced: blood, either unsorted or a sorted T cell fraction (not recorded which). These receptors all stem from a female donor with ankylosing spondylitis or in good health (not recorded which).

The chain couples TRBV5-1 to TRBJ2-7; 12 bases are a match to TRBD2. Germline CDR1 is SGHRS and CDR2 is YFSETQ. The trim removed 3 bases at V and 9 bases at J, leaving 13 bases unmatched. CDR3 length: 16 amino acids. The CDR3 protein is CASSSGLAGKPTGQYF. In nucleotides, the CDR3 is TGCGCCAGCAGCTCGGGACTAGCGGGCAAACCTACAGGGCAGTACTTC.

Comment on this clonotype: A single base separates this from a much larger clone, so it may be a read error. This rearrangement joins TRBV24-1 to TRBJ1-5; D is undetermined. CDR3 length: 13 amino acids. CDR1 is KGHDR and CDR2 is SFDVKD in the germline V gene. The CDR3 here is CAPSAISNQPQHF. CDR3 nucleotide sequence: TGTGCCCCCAGTGCGATTAGCAATCAGCCCCAGCATTTT.

With regard to this clonotype: A junction boundary mismatches the germline segment, possibly from a read error. The rearrangement uses TRBV20-1 and TRBJ2-1, with 8 positions matching TRBD2. There are 17 residues in the CDR3. Germline CDR1 is DFQATT and CDR2 is SNEGSKA (reference sequence). The CDR3 region has the DNA TGCTGTGCCTTAAAGGGGGTAGCGGGACCATCTTACAATGAGCAGTTCTTC. Its protein product is CCALKGVAGPSYNEQFF.

This chain connects TRBV20-1 to TRBJ1-6; tentatively, D is TRBD1 (5 bases). This CDR3 has 14 residues. Germline V gives CDR1 DFQATT, CDR2 SNEGSKA (reference sequence). The germline V and J ends were trimmed by 4 bases and 10 bases, with 17 bases remaining between them. Written as DNA, the CDR3 is TGCAGTGCTATACATGAGGGGTATGGGTCACCCCTCCACTTT. It specifies CSAIHEGYGSPLHF.

This clonotype was recorded many times. V usage is TRBV12-3 or TRBV12-4 and J usage is TRBJ1-4; a possible D gene is TRBD1 (6 bases). There are 16 residues in the CDR3. Trimming removed 3 bases from V and 5 bases from J, with 16 bases in between. The CDR3 DNA sequence: TGTGCCAGCAGTTTCGTAGCGGGAAGGGGGAATGAAAAACTGTTTTTT. Protein product: CASSFVAGRGNEKLFF.

In its sample, this clonotype was seen a few times. This chain links TRBV12-3 or TRBV12-4 with TRBJ2-6; no firm D call. The CDR3 loop spans 17 amino acids. The V end was cut by 8 bases, the J end by 0 bases, with 17 bases between. The CDR3 bases are TGTGCCAGCCGTCCCGGGCCACCAACCTCTGGGGCCAACGTCCTGACTTTC. It specifies CASRPGPPTSGANVLTF.

In this sample, this clonotype turned up many times. The chain is built from TRBV6-4 and TRBJ2-3, with TRBD2 identical over 12 bases. The CDR3 is 15 residues long. CDR1 is MRHNA, CDR2 SNTAGT, per germline. After removal of 6 bases from V and 4 bases from J, the junction contained 5 bases not matched to a gene. CDR3 loop: CASSMTSGSSDTQYF. The CDR3 DNA reads as TGTGCCAGCAGCATGACTAGCGGGAGCTCAGATACGCAGTATTTT.